The rows below give T cell receptor beta chains drawn from one sample of a study of blood T cells in healthy people across ages. TCRdb itself ran the 5' RACE reads through MiXCR, one entry per CDR3 protein. The sample holds fewer than 1.5 million distinct CDR3 sequences; 40% to 50% are singletons and the top ten take approximately 7.9%. Sequencing used blood. The receptors originated from a woman aged 18-35 years in good health. CDR3s include the opening cysteine and the closing phenylalanine or tryptophan. A D gene is named only where the DNA matches it firmly. Clone size is stated in some rows and not others, as once, few, many or a class when expanded.

j_call	clone_size	v_call	d_call	cdr3_aa	cdr3_nt
TRBJ2-3	-	TRBV6-5	TRBD2	CASSYSPGSGGDTQYF	TGTGCCAGCAGTTACTCCCCAGGGTCGGGAGGGGATACGCAGTATTTT
TRBJ1-2	few	TRBV20-1	-	CSARTEPNYGYTF	TGCAGTGCTAGGACAGAACCTAACTATGGCTACACCTTC
TRBJ2-3	many	TRBV6-4	TRBD2	CASSDSTSGGADTQYF	TGTGCCAGCAGTGACTCGACTAGCGGGGGGGCAGATACGCAGTATTTT
TRBJ2-5	-	TRBV10-3	TRBD2	CAIARAGGPRETQYF	TGTGCCATCGCGCGAGCGGGGGGGCCTAGGGAGACCCAGTACTTC
TRBJ1-2	-	TRBV10-3	-	CAIREGRTEGGTYTF	TGTGCCATCAGAGAAGGACGCACGGAGGGTGGGACCTACACCTTC
TRBJ2-7	few	TRBV7-9	-	CASTESQRANSYEQYF	TGTGCCAGCACCGAATCCCAGCGGGCGAACTCCTACGAGCAGTACTTC
TRBJ1-1	once	TRBV11-2	-	CASSLVGASEAFF	TGTGCCAGCAGCTTAGTAGGAGCCTCTGAAGCTTTCTTT
TRBJ2-5	-	TRBV7-2	TRBD2	CASSSVLAGEPYF	TGTGCCAGCAGCTCCGTTTTAGCGGGGGAACCGTACTTC
TRBJ1-2	-	TRBV18	-	CASSPGQTANYGYTF	TGTGCCAGCTCACCAGGACAGACAGCTAACTATGGCTACACCTTC
TRBJ1-3	few	TRBV28	-	CASSSQATIYF	TGTGCCAGCAGCTCTCAGGCCACCATATATTTT
TRBJ1-4	few	TRBV15	-	CATSMRRTTNEKLFF	TGTGCCACCAGCATGAGGCGGACTACTAATGAAAAACTGTTTTTT
TRBJ1-6	-	TRBV13	-	CASSAGLSPLHF	TGTGCCAGCAGCGCCGGATTGTCACCCCTCCACTTT
TRBJ1-4	-	TRBV11-2	TRBD1	CASRPTGTGYEKLFF	TGTGCCAGCAGACCGACCGGGACAGGCTATGAAAAACTGTTTTTT
TRBJ2-3	few	TRBV5-1	TRBD1	CASSSGTGRDTQYF	TGCGCCAGCAGCTCCGGGACAGGGAGAGATACGCAGTATTTT
TRBJ2-7	few	TRBV12-3/TRBV12-4	-	CASRPEQAEQYF	TGTGCCAGCAGACCGGAACAGGCCGAGCAGTACTTC
TRBJ2-7	few	TRBV3-1	-	CASSHHFVSYEQYF	TGTGCCAGCAGCCACCATTTCGTCTCCTACGAGCAGTACTTC
TRBJ1-6	few	TRBV6-5	-	CASSPTTSPLHF	TGTGCCAGCAGTCCAACCACTTCACCCCTCCACTTT
TRBJ2-5	-	TRBV28	-	CASSLRNLGNEQYF	TGTGCCAGCAGTTTACGCAACCTGGGGAATGAGCAGTACTTC
TRBJ2-5	-	TRBV7-3	-	CASSSQGGSGTQYF	TGTGCCAGCAGCTCTCAAGGAGGGTCGGGGACCCAGTACTTC
TRBJ2-7	-	TRBV20-1	-	CSARGAAYEQYF	TGCAGTGCAAGGGGTGCCGCCTACGAGCAGTACTTC
TRBJ2-1	-	TRBV3-1	-	CASSNTGTHAIYNEQFF	TGTGCCAGCAGCAATACCGGGACCCACGCCATATACAATGAGCAGTTCTTC